The clone carrying this TCR beta chain was seen repeatedly, ten times or more. In germline, CDR1 is SGHRS, CDR2 YFSETQ. The V gene end was trimmed by 0 bases and the J gene end by 8 bases; junction bases not matched to a gene: 7. This CDR3 spans 15 amino acids. These data come from a study of T cells in Graves' hyperthyroidism and ophthalmopathy. Amplification yielded TCR beta CDR3 regions, with RNA transcripts as the source. During a first-round RT-PCR of the TCR CDR3, the HTBI primer set was used. TCRdb reprocessed the multiplex PCR reads via MiXCR and lists one record per CDR3 protein. The sample yields around 440,000 distinct CDR3 sequences, about a sixth seen once.

This chain uses TRBV5-1 with TRBJ2-1; 8 bases align to TRBD2. The source is a woman younger than 30 with Graves' hyperthyroidism. The source material was blood. The DNA for the CDR3 is TGCGCCAGCAGCTTGGTTAGTAGCGGGAAGGATGAGCAGTTCTTC. Its translation is CASSLVSSGKDEQFF.